These 21 T cell receptor beta chains came from one sample sequenced in a study of cytomegalovirus exposure and HLA in healthy donors. PCR involved 60 Vbeta and 13 Jbeta primers. The repertoire was sequenced with immunoSEQ multiplex PCR; TCRdb's copy has only in-frame clones and lacks some. The listing contains tens of thousands of clones. The sequencing sample was made of PBMCs. Receptors were obtained from a woman between 55 and 75 years old in good health and CMV-seropositive.

The rearrangement joins TRBV6-5 to TRBJ2-7; TRBD1 matches 7 bases. Trimming removed 6 bases from V and 0 bases from J; junction bases left unmatched: 8. Germline V gene data show CDR1 as MNHEY and CDR2 as SVGAGI. CDR3 length: 15 residues. CDR3 sequence: CASRVTGDNSYEQYF. As DNA, the CDR3 is TGTGCCAGCAGAGTTACAGGGGACAACTCCTACGAGCAGTACTTC.

V is TRBV13 and J is TRBJ1-4, with D uncertain. The germline V gene has CDR1 PRHDT and CDR2 FYEKMQ (reference sequence). V gave up 5 bases and J gave up 7 bases, with 11 bases separating them. The CDR3 contains 13 residues. Here the CDR3 DNA reads TGTGCCAGCAGCCTCAGGCGGGCTGAAAAACTGTTTTTT. Translating gives CASSLRRAEKLFF. Using reference TRBV13 and TRBJ1-4 for the parts outside the CDR3, the full variable domain is AAGVIQSPRHLIKEKRETATLKCYPIPRHDTVYWYQQGPGQDPQFLISFYEKMQSDKGSIPDRFSAQQFSDYHSELNMSSLELGDSALYFCASSLRRAEKLFFGSGTQLSVL.

V is TRBV7-9 and J is TRBJ2-1; 9 bases align to TRBD1. In germline, CDR1 is SEHNR, CDR2 FQNEAQ (reference sequence). The ends lost 5 bases at V and 5 bases at J; junction bases unmatched: 4. The CDR3 consists of 14 residues. CDR3 region: CASSLTGGDNEQFF. The CDR3 nucleotides are TGTGCCAGCAGCCTAACAGGGGGCGACAATGAGCAGTTCTTC.

The rearrangement links TRBV19 to TRBJ1-1; 11 bases map to TRBD1. V dropped 2 bases and J dropped 4; count of bases not matched to a gene: 6. The CDR3 sequence is 16 residues long. The germline V gene encodes CDR1 LNHDA and CDR2 SQIVND (reference sequence). The CDR3 here is CASSIKGQGDRTEAFF. In nucleotides, the CDR3 is TGTGCCAGTAGTATAAAGGGACAGGGGGATCGCACTGAAGCTTTCTTT. Drawing the rest from reference TRBV19 and TRBJ1-1, the complete variable domain is DGGITQSPKYLFRKEGQNVTLSCEQNLNHDAMYWYRQDPGQGLRLIYYSQIVNDFQKGDIAEGYSVSREKKESFPLTVTSAQKNPTAFYLCASSIKGQGDRTEAFFGQGTRLTVV.

The rearrangement uses TRBV4-1 and TRBJ2-3; 8 nucleotides agree with TRBD1. Germline V lookup: CDR1 MGHRA, CDR2 YSYEKL. The CDR3 runs 15 residues. Trimming cost V 1 base and J 9 bases; bases outside gene matches: 9. The CDR3 nucleotides read TGCGCCAGCAGCCAAGGGCAGGGGGCCCAGGGGACGCAGTATTTT. Protein: CASSQGQGAQGTQYF.

CDR3 in amino acids: CASSFWTGADEAFF. DNA for the CDR3: TGTGCCAGCAGCTTCTGGACAGGGGCGGATGAAGCTTTCTTT. The J gene is TRBJ1-1, the V gene TRBV7-2; 9 bases fit TRBD1. After removal of 3 bases from V and 7 bases from J, the junction contained 6 bases not matched to a gene. From germline, CDR1 is SGHTA and CDR2 FQGNSA. This CDR3 comprises 14 residues.

The genes are TRBV27 and TRBJ1-5, with D hard to call. Germline-derived CDR1 and CDR2 are MNHEY and SMNVEV (reference sequence). V was shortened by 6 bases and J by 2 bases, with 11 bases between the two germline ends. CDR3 length: 14 amino acids. DNA for the CDR3: TGTGCCAGCAGAATCGGAGGCGGCAATCAGCCCCAGCATTTT. Protein sequence: CASRIGGGNQPQHF.

The chain has TRBV27 and TRBJ1-6, with TRBD1 as a possible D gene (6 bases). The CDR3 is 15 residues long. CDR1 MNHEY and CDR2 SMNVEV come from the germline V gene (reference sequence). The V end was cut by 1 base, the J end by 7 bases, with 11 bases between. Here the CDR3 reads CASSLFPGQNSPLHF. In nucleotides, the CDR3 is TGTGCCAGCAGTTTATTCCCGGGACAAAATTCACCCCTCCACTTT.

The gene calls are TRBV19 and TRBJ2-6; 9 bases align to TRBD1. With V trimmed by 6 bases and J by 0 bases, 9 bases remained unmatched. The CDR3 covers 18 residues. Germline lookup yields CDR1 LNHDA and CDR2 SQIVND (reference sequence). The DNA of the CDR3 is TGTGCCAGTAGGACCCTGGGACAGGGAAACTCTGGGGCCAACGTCCTGACTTTC. It encodes CASRTLGQGNSGANVLTF.

The rearrangement uses TRBV27 and TRBJ2-7; the D is unclear. The CDR3 sequence is 13 residues long. CDR1 is MNHEY, CDR2 SMNVEV, per germline (reference sequence). Trimming shortened V by 6 bases and J by 0 bases, and 9 bases separated the two germline ends. The CDR3 here is CASRASASYEQYF. In nucleotides, the CDR3 is TGTGCCAGCAGAGCCAGCGCCTCCTACGAGCAGTACTTC.

The rearrangement uses TRBV5-1 and TRBJ1-5, with D unresolved. Trimming shortened V by 5 bases and J by 1 base, and 13 bases separated the two germline ends. Germline CDR1 and CDR2: SGHRS and YFSETQ. The CDR3 loop spans 15 amino acids. In DNA, the CDR3 is TGCGCCAGCAGGGAAGGACTCATGAGCAATCAGCCCCAGCATTTT. Its translation is CASREGLMSNQPQHF.

J is TRBJ2-7 and V is TRBV28; TRBD1 matches 12 bases. CDR3 length: 18 amino acids. With V trimmed by 4 bases and J by 6 bases, 16 bases remained unmatched. Germline V gene data show CDR1 as MDHEN and CDR2 as SYDVKM. CDR3 loop: CASSSALFRDRGLGEQYF. Written as DNA, the CDR3 is TGTGCCAGCAGTTCCGCCCTATTCCGGGACAGGGGGCTTGGCGAGCAGTACTTC.

V usage is TRBV10-2 and J usage is TRBJ2-5, with 8 positions matching TRBD1. The DNA end is a closer match to TRBJ2-7, so the J assignment may be wrong. The CDR3 runs to 15 residues. The germline V gene encodes CDR1 WSHSY and CDR2 SAAADI. The CDR3 DNA sequence: TGCGCCAGCACCCCGGGACAGGTTCGCTCCTACGAGCAGTACTTC. Amino acids: CASTPGQVRSYEQYF.

The V gene is TRBV7-2, the J gene TRBJ1-2; D unclear. The CDR3 sequence is 16 residues long. CDR1 is SGHTA and CDR2 is FQGNSA in the germline V gene. With 1 base removed from V and 3 bases from J, the gap between germline ends came to 15 bases. The CDR3 loop reads CASSLDWAGVYYGYTF. CDR3 coding DNA: TGTGCCAGCAGCTTAGATTGGGCGGGAGTTTACTATGGCTACACCTTC.

The V and J genes are TRBV27 and TRBJ2-7, with D possibly being TRBD2 (5 bases). Germline values: CDR1 MNHEY, CDR2 SMNVEV (reference sequence). The V end lost 3 bases, the J end lost 7 bases, and 16 bases lay between the germline ends. The CDR3 totals 14 residues. CDR3: CASSFGRQTGEQYF. The DNA of the CDR3 is TGTGCCAGCAGTTTCGGACGTCAGACGGGGGAGCAGTACTTC.

The chain has TRBV15 and TRBJ2-4, with D perhaps TRBD1 (5 bases). The V end was cut by 3 bases, the J end by 4 bases, with 16 bases between. This CDR3 contains 16 residues. CDR1 and CDR2 from the germline V gene are LNHNV and YYDKDF (reference sequence). The CDR3 coding sequence is TGTGCCACCAGCAGTTTCTCAACTGACAGAAAAAACATTCAGTACTTC. Translating gives CATSSFSTDRKNIQYF.

This chain links TRBV28 with TRBJ1-1, with 8 nucleotides matching TRBD1. Germline assignment: CDR1 MDHEN and CDR2 SYDVKM. J was trimmed by 10 bases and V by 4 bases; bases with no gene match: 8. This CDR3 has 13 residues. This chain's CDR3 is CASSSGQGFAAFF. CDR3 DNA: TGTGCCAGCAGTTCCGGACAGGGTTTTGCAGCTTTCTTT.

This sequence joins TRBV10-3 and TRBJ1-2, with 10 bases matching TRBD1. Germline CDR1 ENHRY, CDR2 SYGVKD. V shed 6 bases and J 6 bases; nucleotides not matched to a gene: 4. The CDR3 sequence is 13 residues long. The CDR3 region has the DNA TGTGCCATCAGCTCCGGGACAGGGGATGGCTACACCTTC. It yields the protein CAISSGTGDGYTF.

The V call is TRBV5-1, the J call TRBJ2-5; a weak D match, TRBD2 (5 bases). Trimming shortened V by 4 bases and J by 4 bases, and 14 bases separated the two germline ends. Per germline, CDR1 SGHRS and CDR2 YFSETQ. CDR3 length: 14 residues. The CDR3 DNA sequence: TGCGCCAGCAGCGCCTCTAGCTACCCAGAGACCCAGTACTTC. It yields the protein CASSASSYPETQYF.

The rearrangement joins TRBV18 to TRBJ2-1; D may be TRBD2 (5 bases). The CDR3 has 17 amino acids. V was cut by 3 bases and J by 2 bases, with 17 bases left in between. The germline gives CDR1 KGHSH, CDR2 LQKENI. DNA of the CDR3: TGTGCCAGCTCACCCCAGAGAAGTGGGAGCCCCTACAATGAGCAGTTCTTC. Its protein is CASSPQRSGSPYNEQFF.

The chain couples TRBV7-8 to TRBJ2-1; no clear D. The CDR3 is 10 residues long. V lost 5 bases to trimming and J lost 9 bases, with 5 bases between them. The germline gives CDR1 SGHVS, CDR2 FQNEAQ. The CDR3 loop reads CASSPREQFF. In DNA, the CDR3 is TGTGCCAGCAGCCCCCGTGAGCAGTTCTTC.